The clone carrying this TCR beta chain was counted between two and nine times. This entry is derived from a study of T-cell reconstitution after alpha-beta-depleted transplantation in children. Unique molecular identifiers were built into the TCRbeta library. TCRdb ran MiXCR on the PCR reads and lists one entry per CDR3 protein. The sample lists hundreds of thousands of distinct CDR3 sequences, about 16% occurring once. Germline V gene lookup returns CDR1 DFQATT and CDR2 SNEGSKA (reference sequence). The V end lost 5 bases, the J end lost 8 bases, and 10 bases lay between the germline ends. The CDR3 extends over 11 amino acids.

V is TRBV20-1 and J is TRBJ2-4, with unresolved D. The receptor was isolated from a male patient aged 10 to 17 who had a stem cell transplant for acute lymphoblastic leukemia, so the T cells may come from the graft donor. The sample consisted of PBMCs, mostly from graft donor cells, taken 360 days after TCRalphabeta/CD19-depleted stem cell transplant. CDR3 DNA sequence: TGCAGTGCTTCCCTAGTGGACATTCAGTACTTC. It encodes CSASLVDIQYF.